These 4 T cell receptor beta chains share one sample of origin, sequenced in a study of T cell responses to AZD1222 COVID-19 vaccine. This table comes from immunoSEQ multiplex PCR, and its TCRdb copy is limited to in-frame clones, with some not included. This table has 250,000 to 300,000 clones, about 94% appearing once. The sample here was peripheral blood, taken 28 days after the second AZD1222 dose. The receptors come from an adult who received the AZD1222 COVID-19 vaccine.

The chain employs TRBV6-5 and TRBJ1-2, with D maybe TRBD1 (6 bases). The CDR3 is 16 amino acids. Looked up from germline, CDR1 is MNHEY and CDR2 is SVGAGI. V shed 0 bases and J shed 9 bases, with 20 bases lying between them. Here the CDR3 reads CASSYSSGGGRRSYTF. Written as DNA, the CDR3 is TGTGCCAGCAGTTACTCGTCGGGCGGGGGGCGAAGGAGCTACACCTTC.

The CDR3 DNA sequence: TGTGCCAGCAGTCAGGCCAGGGCCCAGTACTTC. As protein: CASSQARAQYF. The V call is TRBV6-2 or TRBV6-3, the J call TRBJ2-5; possible D gene TRBD1, 5 bases. V was clipped by 5 bases and J by 9 bases, with 10 bases between them. The CDR3 is made up of 11 amino acids. CDR1 and CDR2 from the germline V gene are MNHEY and SVGEGT.

This sequence joins TRBV13 and TRBJ1-6; the D gene is possibly TRBD1 (6 bases). V was cut by 5 bases and J by 8 bases, with 13 bases left in between. This CDR3 contains 14 residues. Germline V gene lookup returns CDR1 PRHDT and CDR2 FYEKMQ (reference sequence). The CDR3 sequence is CASSLSQGHSPLHF. CDR3 DNA: TGTGCCAGCAGCCTCTCACAGGGTCATTCACCCCTCCACTTT.

V and J are TRBV24-1 and TRBJ2-1; 8 bases align to TRBD2. Germline V gives CDR1 KGHDR, CDR2 SFDVKD. The J segment lost 5 bases and the V segment lost 7 bases, leaving 6 bases of the junction unmatched. This CDR3 spans 14 amino acids. Here the CDR3 reads CATSGSSGHNEQFF. The CDR3 DNA sequence: TGTGCCACCAGCGGCTCTAGCGGGCACAATGAGCAGTTCTTC.